This T cell receptor (beta chain) comes out of a study of CD8 T cells in ankylosing spondylitis. Study-level findings and limits: Apparently characteristic of ankylosing spondylitis blood was a TCR beta motif (roughly eight highly homologous variants). Those disease-linked clones were CD8+; they were also relatively rare in peripheral blood. A number of the motif variants had already been described in reactive arthritis synovial fluid and blood.

The sample holds many counts of this clonotype. Its antigen is as yet unknown. Quantitative molecular-barcoded 5'-RACE generated the TCR beta libraries. One entry per CDR3 protein results from TCRdb running MiXCR on the 5' RACE reads. The sample gives about 69,000 distinct CDR3 sequences, approximately 5% of which show up once; approximately 2% is in the top ten. The CDR3 runs 14 residues. In germline, CDR1 is MNHEY, CDR2 SMNVEV (reference sequence). Trimming cost V 5 bases and J 8 bases, with 18 bases left between them. The clonotype was recovered from a male donor with ankylosing spondylitis or in good health (not recorded which). The V call is TRBV27, the J call TRBJ1-1; D not certain. What was sequenced was blood, either unsorted or a sorted T cell fraction (not recorded which). The CDR3 protein is CASSPKPRPTEAFF. DNA of the CDR3: TGTGCCAGCAGTCCTAAGCCCCGACCGACCGAAGCTTTCTTT.